This T cell receptor beta chain was sequenced in a study of OX40 agonist ivuxolimab in advanced cancers. Study-level information: Patients received the agonistic anti-OX40 (CD134) antibody ivuxolimab. Prior anti-PD-1, anti-PD-L1 or anti-CTLA-4 therapy did not bar entry, and roughly 40% had some. Study outcomes and limitations: Several nonresponders also turned out to have low normalized T-cell clonal expansion.

Profiled with immunoSEQ multiplex PCR; TCRdb holds only in-frame clones, not every one. The sample consists of 35,000 to 55,000 clones, approximately 88% of them appearing once. Patients were ineligible given autoimmune disease history or systemic immunosuppression. A remark on this clone: As yet, its antigen is unknown.

With V trimmed by 7 bases and J by 3 bases, 13 bases remained unmatched. The CDR3 is 16 residues long. CDR1 and CDR2 from the germline V gene are SGHVS and FNYEAQ. Material: CD4+ or CD8+ T cells sorted from blood, obtained in a trial of the OX40 agonist ivuxolimab. The chain employs TRBV7-6 and TRBJ2-3; 7 nucleotides match TRBD2. This clonotype was obtained from an adult with an advanced solid tumor such as melanoma, head and neck, liver or kidney cancer. CDR3 DNA sequence: TGTGCCAGCACCGACTGGCGGGGGAGAGGGACAGATACGCAGTATTTT. Translating gives CASTDWRGRGTDTQYF.